This TCR beta chain originates from a study of blood T cell repertoires in COVID-19 (dated by TCRdb to 2018 to 2021). Study-wide context: The collaborator samples originated in the United States, Italy and Spain and spanned the acute and convalescent phases of COVID-19. Where available, HLA class I and class II types were obtained from metadata supplied by the sample provider rather than from assay-based typing. Sample metadata almost always included a de-identified subject ID, COVID-19 status, age in years and sex. The repertoires were released in a freely available public database meant as a resource for research on the immune response to SARS-CoV-2. The prospective study material was composed of cDNA or gDNA derived from T cells, B-cell-depleted T cells, or PBMCs. Samples came from the ongoing ImmuneRACE study (first 160 participants) plus 1,254 subjects from 6 global collaborators. The dataset comprised deeply sampled blood TCRbeta repertoires from subjects exposed to, actively infected with, or recovered from COVID-19. The study at large found these results: The quantity of clinical and demographic metadata differed by source and by participant and was supplied without curation.

Enrolling through a virtual design, the prospective study's participants ranged in age from roughly 18 to 95 years and lived across approximately 25 United States geographic areas. In the prospective study, cohorts were assigned on the basis of participant-reported clinical history obtained from a screening survey and a study questionnaire. In the prospective study, mobile phlebotomists collected whole blood, serum and a nasopharyngeal or oropharyngeal swab from each participant. Participants in the prospective study had the option to provide additional blood draws and questionnaires over a roughly two-month period. Before DNA extraction, blood samples from the prospective study were shipped at room temperature or frozen. TCRbeta CDR3 regions were amplified from genomic DNA using the immunoSEQ Assay, a bias-controlled multiplex PCR. For the original study's pipeline: Nucleated cell counts per sample were estimated from amplification of reference gene primers within the assay. To quantify the absolute abundance of each unique TCRbeta CDR3 rearrangement, sequence reads were collapsed and filtered. For each sample, productive Simpson clonality was calculated by taking the square root of Simpson's diversity index across productive rearrangements. TCRdb's version of the immuneACCESS table is confined to in-frame rearrangements and falls short of the full clone set. An unresolved V gene accounts for under half of the shortfall where checked; the remainder is of unknown origin. D and trimming were read from the DNA, whereas the V and J calls and clone size are those reported in that table. Here the sample has fewer than 250,000 clones; 75% to 85% occur a single time. The top ten clonotypes cover approximately 16% of the sample.

The CDR3 covers 11 residues, taking in both the cysteine and the phenylalanine. Only the CDR3 region is kept as DNA, spanning 33 bases read in frame from base 1. A note on this clone: Its antigen target is currently unknown. The record has no base qualities; no much larger clone is one base away.

The chain is assembled from TRBV21-1 and TRBJ2-3; the D call in the table, TRBD2, was not verified against the DNA. TRBV21-1 is a pseudogene segment. The clonotype was recovered from a woman aged 45-59 years with acute COVID-19. Sequenced input: PBMCs or T cells enriched from blood (not recorded which). The DNA sequence follows: TGTGCCAGAGGAGGCACAGATACGCAGTATTTT. It translates as CARGGTDTQYF.